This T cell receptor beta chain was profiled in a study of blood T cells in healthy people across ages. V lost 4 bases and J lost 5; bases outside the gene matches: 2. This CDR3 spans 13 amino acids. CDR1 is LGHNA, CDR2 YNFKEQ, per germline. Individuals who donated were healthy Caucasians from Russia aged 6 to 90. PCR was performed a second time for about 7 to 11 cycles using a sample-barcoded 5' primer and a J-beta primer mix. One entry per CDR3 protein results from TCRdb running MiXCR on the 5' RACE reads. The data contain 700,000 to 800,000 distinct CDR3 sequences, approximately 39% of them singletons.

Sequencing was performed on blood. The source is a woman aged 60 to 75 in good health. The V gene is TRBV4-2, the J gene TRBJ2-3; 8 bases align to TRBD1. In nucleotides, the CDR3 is TGTGCCAGCAGCCCGGGGACAGGAGATACGCAGTATTTT. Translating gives CASSPGTGDTQYF.